This T cell receptor beta chain is from a study of T cells after yellow fever vaccination. Broader study findings: There was a small share of clonotypes that showed up in both the CD4 and CD8 compartments.

TCRdb recomputed calls from the 5' RACE reads with MiXCR, one row per CDR3 protein. The sample holds fewer than 400,000 distinct CDR3 sequences; 6% to 8% are singletons and the top ten take about 15%. V dropped 2 bases and J dropped 6 bases, with 17 bases sitting between them. The CDR3 length is 16 residues. Germline CDR1 is SGHTA and CDR2 is FQGTGA. Only a few counts were recorded for this clonotype. Its antigen is not identified. The V and J genes are TRBV7-3 and TRBJ2-1; D remains unclear. Specimen: PBMCs, collected 5 days after the yellow fever booster vaccination. The sequence was obtained from a man younger than 40 who received the YFV17D yellow fever vaccine. CDR3 loop: CASSLSYGHTLNEQFF. The CDR3, as DNA: TGTGCCAGCAGCTTATCATATGGCCACACGCTCAATGAGCAGTTCTTC.